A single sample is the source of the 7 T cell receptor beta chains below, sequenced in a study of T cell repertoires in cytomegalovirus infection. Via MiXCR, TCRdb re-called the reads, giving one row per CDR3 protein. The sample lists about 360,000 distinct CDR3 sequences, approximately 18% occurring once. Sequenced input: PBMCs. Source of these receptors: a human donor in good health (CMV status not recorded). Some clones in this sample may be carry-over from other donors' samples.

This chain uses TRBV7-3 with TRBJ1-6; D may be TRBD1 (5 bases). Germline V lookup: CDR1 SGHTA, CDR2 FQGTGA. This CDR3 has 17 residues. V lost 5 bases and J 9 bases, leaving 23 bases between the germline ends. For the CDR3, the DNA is TGTGCCAGCAGCACCAGATTTCGGACATTCCCGATTTCACCCCTCCACTTT. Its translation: CASSTRFRTFPISPLHF.

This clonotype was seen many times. CDR3 protein: CASSLRRTVRDGYTF. Here the CDR3 DNA reads TGTGCCAGCAGCTTAAGGAGGACAGTCAGAGATGGCTACACCTTC. The genes are TRBV7-8 and TRBJ1-2; TRBD1 is a possible D gene (6 bases). CDR1 SGHVS and CDR2 FQNEAQ come from the germline V gene. This CDR3 spans 15 amino acids. V shed 2 bases and J shed 6 bases, with 16 bases lying between them. Using reference TRBV7-8 and TRBJ1-2 for the parts outside the CDR3, the full variable domain is GAGVSQSPRYKVAKRGQDVALRCDPISGHVSLFWYQQALGQGPEFLTYFQNEAQLDKSGLPSDRFFAERPEGSVSTLKIQRTQQEDSAVYLCASSLRRTVRDGYTFGSGTRLTVV.

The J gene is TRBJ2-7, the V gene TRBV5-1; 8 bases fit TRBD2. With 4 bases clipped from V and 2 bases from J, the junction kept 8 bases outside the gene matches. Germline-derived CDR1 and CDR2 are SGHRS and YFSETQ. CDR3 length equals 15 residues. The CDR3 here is CASSGTSGDPYEQYF. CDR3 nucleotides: TGCGCCAGCAGCGGAACTAGCGGAGACCCCTACGAGCAGTACTTC.

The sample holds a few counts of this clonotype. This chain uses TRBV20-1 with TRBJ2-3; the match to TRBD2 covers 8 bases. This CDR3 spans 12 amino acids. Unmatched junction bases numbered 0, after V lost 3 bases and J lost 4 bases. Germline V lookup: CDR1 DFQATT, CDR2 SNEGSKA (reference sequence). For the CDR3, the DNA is TGCAGTGCTAGCGGGGGGGCAGATACGCAGTATTTT. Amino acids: CSASGGADTQYF.

This chain's CDR3 is CASSLDLGEQFF. CDR3 in DNA: TGTGCCAGCAGCTTAGATTTAGGTGAGCAGTTCTTC. The V call is TRBV7-6, the J call TRBJ2-1; D unclear. The CDR3 is made up of 12 amino acids. Between the trimmed V and J ends, which lost 1 base and 9 bases, there was a span of 7 bases. The V gene's germline CDR1 is SGHVS and CDR2 FNYEAQ.

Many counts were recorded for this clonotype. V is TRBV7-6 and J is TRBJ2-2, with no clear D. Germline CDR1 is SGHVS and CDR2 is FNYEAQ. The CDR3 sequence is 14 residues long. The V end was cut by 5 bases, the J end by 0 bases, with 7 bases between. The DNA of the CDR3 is TGTGCCAGCAGCCGTAGAACGAACACCGGGGAGCTGTTTTTT. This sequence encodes CASSRRTNTGELFF.

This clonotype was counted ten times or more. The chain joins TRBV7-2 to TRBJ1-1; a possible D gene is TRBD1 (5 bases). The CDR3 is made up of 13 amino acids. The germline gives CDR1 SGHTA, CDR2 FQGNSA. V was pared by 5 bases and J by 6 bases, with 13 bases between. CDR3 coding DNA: TGTGCCAGCAGCGGTCTGGGACGGCCTGAAGCTTTCTTT. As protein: CASSGLGRPEAFF.